One TCR beta chain is described in this entry. Libraries were prepared by immunoSEQ multiplex PCR; TCRdb keeps only in-frame clonotypes and omits some of them. The sample carries 150,000 to 160,000 clones, 85% to 90% recorded once. This sample stems from a study of blood T cell repertoires in COVID-19. Study context: Whether acute or convalescent, the COVID-19 samples came from the United States, Italy and Spain.

The CDR3 spans 14 residues. CDR1 SGDLS and CDR2 YYNGEE come from the germline V gene. Trimming took 4 bases from V and 2 from J, leaving 13 bases between them. Sequenced: peripheral blood. The TCR comes from a woman aged 40 to 55 with acute or convalescent COVID-19. The chain combines TRBV9 with TRBJ2-7; weak D call: TRBD1 (5 bases). In DNA, the CDR3 is TGTGCCAGCAGCCGATGGGGCGGAACCTACGAGCAGTACTTC. Its translation is CASSRWGGTYEQYF.